Listed below are T cell receptor beta chains from one sample, sequenced in a study of blood T cell repertoires in COVID-19. TCRdb's table, derived via immunoSEQ multiplex PCR, lists solely in-frame clones and lacks some. The top ten clones hold around 7% of a sample with roughly 180,000 clones, roughly 84% of them seen once. What was sequenced was peripheral blood. The receptors were gathered from a man older than 75 with COVID-19, enrolled during active disease. Both conserved end residues are part of each CDR3. The order of the fields is J gene, clone size, D gene, V gene, CDR3 DNA, CDR3 protein. A D gene is named only where the DNA matches it firmly. Not all rows give a size; the values are once, few, many and, for expanded clones, a class.

TRBJ2-3,-,-,TRBV10-3,TGTGCCATCAGTGAGCGGGTCTCTAGCACAGATACGCAGTATTTT,CAISERVSSTDTQYF
TRBJ2-7,-,TRBD1,TRBV18,TGTGCCAGCTCACCCGACAGGGAGAGGTGGTACTTC,CASSPDRERWYF
TRBJ2-2,-,TRBD1,TRBV5-4,TGTGCCAGCAGCTCAGGGGGCCATCGGGACACCGGGGAGCTGTTTTTT,CASSSGGHRDTGELFF
TRBJ1-4,few,TRBD1,TRBV5-1,TGCGCCAGCAGCCGGCAGGGGGCAAGTAATGAAAAACTGTTTTTT,CASSRQGASNEKLFF
TRBJ2-7,-,-,TRBV6-1,TGTGCCAGCAGTGAAGCGCAGGGGATACGGTACTTC,CASSEAQGIRYF
TRBJ1-4,-,TRBD1,TRBV20-1,TGCAGTGCTAGTAGCGCGGGACAGACAACTAATGAAAAACTGTTTTTT,CSASSAGQTTNEKLFF
TRBJ2-2,few,TRBD1,TRBV5-4,TGTGCCAGCAGCCCCCCGGGACAGATGAACACCGGGGAGCTGTTTTTT,CASSPPGQMNTGELFF
TRBJ2-7,-,-,TRBV2,TGTGCCAGCAGGAGGCAGGGCGCCTACGAGCAGTACTTC,CASRRQGAYEQYF
TRBJ1-2,-,-,TRBV11-2,TGTGCCAGCAGCCATCAGACAGCCGGGTTCTATGGCTACACCTTC,CASSHQTAGFYGYTF
TRBJ2-1,-,TRBD1,TRBV7-9,TGTGCCAGCAGTTGGGGACAGGGGGAAGGCAATGAGCAGTTCTTC,CASSWGQGEGNEQFF
TRBJ1-1,-,-,TRBV3-1/TRBV3-2,TGTGCCAGCAGCCAAGTCGGGGGGATCACTGAAGCTTTCTTT,CASSQVGGITEAFF
TRBJ2-7,-,TRBD2,TRBV10-3,TGTGCCATCAGTGAACTAGCGGGGGGCCGGGCCTACGAGCAGTACTTC,CAISELAGGRAYEQYF
TRBJ2-3,few,-,TRBV13,TGTGCCAGCAGCTTAGGGGAGGCGGATACGCAGTATTTT,CASSLGEADTQYF
TRBJ1-5,few,-,TRBV27,TGTGCCAGAACCTTTTGGGCAGCGGGAAGCAATCAGCCCCAGCATTTT,CARTFWAAGSNQPQHF
TRBJ2-3,once,-,TRBV5-4,TGTGCCAGCAGCTTGAAGGCAGGGACTAGCACAGATACGCAGTATTTT,CASSLKAGTSTDTQYF
TRBJ1-5,-,-,TRBV18,TGTGCCAGCTCACCAAGCGCAGGGCCTAGCAATCAGCCCCAGCATTTT,CASSPSAGPSNQPQHF
TRBJ2-4,-,TRBD1,TRBV28,TGTGCCAGCAGGCCGACAGGGAACGGTGCCAAAAACATTCAGTACTTC,CASRPTGNGAKNIQYF
TRBJ1-1,-,TRBD1,TRBV4-3,TGCGCCAGCAGCCACCTCGGACAGGGACAGACTGAAGCTTTCTTT,CASSHLGQGQTEAFF
TRBJ2-1,-,TRBD2,TRBV12-5,TGTGCTAGTGGCTTATCTAGCGGGGGGGCGCTTGAGCAGTTCTTC,CASGLSSGGALEQFF
TRBJ2-5,-,TRBD2,TRBV11-2,TGTGCCAGTCGGAGCGGGACGGCCGTGGGGACCCAGTACTTC,CASRSGTAVGTQYF
TRBJ2-5,-,TRBD2,TRBV4-3,TGCGCCAGCAGCCTAGCGGGAGAGACCCAGTACTTC,CASSLAGETQYF
TRBJ2-3,-,TRBD1,TRBV6-5,TGTGCCAGCAGGAGAGGACAGGGGGGCACAGATACGCAGTATTTT,CASRRGQGGTDTQYF
TRBJ1-2,-,-,TRBV10-2,TGCGCCAGCAGTGATACGGGGGGCGCCGGCTACGGCTACACCTTC,CASSDTGGAGYGYTF
TRBJ1-5,-,TRBD1,TRBV19,TGTGCCAGTAGTATCTACAGGGGGCCCCAACAGCCCCAGCATTTT,CASSIYRGPQQPQHF
TRBJ2-2,-,-,TRBV7-3,TGTGCCAGCAGCTTAACAGGAGATTGGACCGGGGAGCTGTTTTTT,CASSLTGDWTGELFF
TRBJ2-2,-,-,TRBV5-4,TGTGCCAGCAGCTCCCGACAGAACACCGGGGAGCTGTTTTTT,CASSSRQNTGELFF
TRBJ1-2,-,TRBD1,TRBV9,TGTGCCAGCAGCCCTGGGACAGGATTGTATGGCTACACCTTC,CASSPGTGLYGYTF
TRBJ2-7,-,TRBD1,TRBV2,TGTGCCAGCAGGGAAAAGGGGGGACAGGGGAGTCAGTACTTC,CASREKGGQGSQYF
TRBJ1-4,-,TRBD1,TRBV5-5,TGTGCCAGCAGCTGGGGGGACAGTCTAGCGACTAATGAAAAACTGTTTTTT,CASSWGDSLATNEKLFF
TRBJ1-2,few,TRBD1,TRBV11-2,TGTGCCTCCTCACTCCGGGGCAGGGGGGACTATGGCTACACCTTC,CASSLRGRGDYGYTF
TRBJ2-7,-,TRBD1,TRBV11-2,TGTGCCAGCAGCTTAGCAGGGGGTCCCTACGAGCAGTACTTC,CASSLAGGPYEQYF
TRBJ1-6,few,TRBD1,TRBV5-4,TGTGCCAGCAGCTTGGGGGGGACAGGGGGTTCACCCCTCCACTTT,CASSLGGTGGSPLHF
TRBJ1-5,-,TRBD1,TRBV19,TGTGCCAGTACCTCGGACAGGGCCAGCAATCAGCCCCAGCATTTT,CASTSDRASNQPQHF
TRBJ1-4,-,TRBD1,TRBV18,TGTGCCAGCTCACCGGGACAGGGCGGTGAAAAACTGTTTTTT,CASSPGQGGEKLFF
TRBJ1-6,-,TRBD1,TRBV2,TGTGCCAGCACCCTACAGGGGAGCAATAATTCACCCCTCCACTTT,CASTLQGSNNSPLHF
TRBJ1-2,-,-,TRBV10-3,TGTGCCATCAGTGAGGACAGCTATGGCTACACCTTC,CAISEDSYGYTF
TRBJ2-1,once,TRBD2,TRBV7-2,TGTGCCAGCAGCTTAGCTAGCGGGGACTACAATGAGCAGTTCTTC,CASSLASGDYNEQFF
TRBJ2-7,-,TRBD1,TRBV5-6,TGTGCCAGCAGCTTGGGGAACAGGGGAAGTACGGGATACGAGCAGTACTTC,CASSLGNRGSTGYEQYF
TRBJ1-2,-,TRBD1,TRBV5-6,TGTGCCAGCAGTCGACAGGGGAGGAACTATGGCTACACCTTC,CASSRQGRNYGYTF
TRBJ1-2,-,-,TRBV18,TGTGCCAGCTCACCACCGCAAGTCGGCTATGGCTACACCTTC,CASSPPQVGYGYTF